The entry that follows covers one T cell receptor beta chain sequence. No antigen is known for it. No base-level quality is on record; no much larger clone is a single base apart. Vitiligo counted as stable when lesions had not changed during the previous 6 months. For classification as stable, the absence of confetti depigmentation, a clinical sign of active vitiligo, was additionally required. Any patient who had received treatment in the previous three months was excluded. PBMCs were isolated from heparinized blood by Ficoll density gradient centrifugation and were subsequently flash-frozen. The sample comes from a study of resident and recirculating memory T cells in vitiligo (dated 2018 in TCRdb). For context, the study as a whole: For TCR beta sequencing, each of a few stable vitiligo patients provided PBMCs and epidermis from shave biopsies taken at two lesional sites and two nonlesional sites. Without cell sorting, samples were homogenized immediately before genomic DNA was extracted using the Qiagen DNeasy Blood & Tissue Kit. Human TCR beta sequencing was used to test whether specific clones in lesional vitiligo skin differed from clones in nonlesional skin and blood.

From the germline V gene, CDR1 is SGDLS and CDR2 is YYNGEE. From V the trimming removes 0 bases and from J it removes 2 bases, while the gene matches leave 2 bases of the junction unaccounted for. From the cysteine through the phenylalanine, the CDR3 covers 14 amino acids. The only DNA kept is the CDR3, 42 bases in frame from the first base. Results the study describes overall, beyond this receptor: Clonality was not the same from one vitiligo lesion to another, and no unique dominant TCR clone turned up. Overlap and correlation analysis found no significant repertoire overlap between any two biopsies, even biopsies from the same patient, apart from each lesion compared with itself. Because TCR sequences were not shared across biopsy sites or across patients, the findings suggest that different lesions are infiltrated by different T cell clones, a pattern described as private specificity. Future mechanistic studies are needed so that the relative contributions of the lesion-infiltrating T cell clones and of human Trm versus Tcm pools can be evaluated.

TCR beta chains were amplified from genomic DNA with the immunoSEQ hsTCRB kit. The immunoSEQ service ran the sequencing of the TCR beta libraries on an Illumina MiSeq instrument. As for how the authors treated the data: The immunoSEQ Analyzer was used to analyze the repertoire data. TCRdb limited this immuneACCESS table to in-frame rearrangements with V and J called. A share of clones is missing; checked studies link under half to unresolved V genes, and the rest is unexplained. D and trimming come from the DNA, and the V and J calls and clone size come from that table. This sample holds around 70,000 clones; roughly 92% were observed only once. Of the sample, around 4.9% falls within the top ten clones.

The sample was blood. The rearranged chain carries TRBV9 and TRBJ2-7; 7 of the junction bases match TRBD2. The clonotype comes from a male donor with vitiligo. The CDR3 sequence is CASSVGGGTYEQYF. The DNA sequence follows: TGTGCCAGCAGCGTAGGGGGAGGGACCTACGAGCAGTACTTC.